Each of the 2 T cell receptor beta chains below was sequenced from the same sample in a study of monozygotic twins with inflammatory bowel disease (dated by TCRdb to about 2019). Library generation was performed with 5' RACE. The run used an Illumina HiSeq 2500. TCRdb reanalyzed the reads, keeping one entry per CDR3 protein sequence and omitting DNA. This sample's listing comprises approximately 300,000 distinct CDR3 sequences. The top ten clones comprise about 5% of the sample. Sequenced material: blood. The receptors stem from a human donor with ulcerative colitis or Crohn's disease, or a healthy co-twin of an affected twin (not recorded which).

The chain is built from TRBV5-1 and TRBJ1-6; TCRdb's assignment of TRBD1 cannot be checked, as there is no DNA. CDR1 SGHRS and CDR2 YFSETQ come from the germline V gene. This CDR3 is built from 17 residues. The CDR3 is CASSYTWSGQGYSPLHF.

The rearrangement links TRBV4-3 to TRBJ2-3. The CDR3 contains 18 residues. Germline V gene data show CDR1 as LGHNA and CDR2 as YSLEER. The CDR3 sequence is CASSQVGRKSSRTDTQYF.